The present TCR beta chain was sequenced within a study of beta chain features in type 1 diabetes. For the study at large: Across every sample, about 100 million sorted cells were examined in total. Study outcomes and limitations: Resolution of whether HLA type affects TCRB rearrangement was not achieved here. PCR might favor shorter templates, but any such skew would affect patients and controls equally.

As every portion of the isolated RNA was reverse transcribed, the sequencing read expressed TCRB transcripts. This table comes from immunoSEQ multiplex PCR, and its TCRdb copy is limited to in-frame clones, with some not included. The sample holds roughly 610,000 clones; roughly a sixth are singletons and the top ten take under 0.095%. The CDR3 totals 13 residues. Germline V gene sequence: CDR1 MNHNY, CDR2 SVGAGI (reference sequence). The V end lost 5 bases, the J end lost 0 bases, and 7 bases lay between the germline ends. This clone was counted only a few times. Its antigen remains unknown. This same CDR3 is encoded by further DNA sequences in the sample.

The TCR sequence derives from a man younger than 35 in good health. The rearrangement joins TRBV6-6 to TRBJ1-1; perhaps TRBD1 as D (5 bases). Sequencing input: naive CD4+ T cells from blood. The DNA for the CDR3 is TGTGCCAGCAGTCGACAGTTGAACACTGAAGCTTTCTTT. It specifies CASSRQLNTEAFF.